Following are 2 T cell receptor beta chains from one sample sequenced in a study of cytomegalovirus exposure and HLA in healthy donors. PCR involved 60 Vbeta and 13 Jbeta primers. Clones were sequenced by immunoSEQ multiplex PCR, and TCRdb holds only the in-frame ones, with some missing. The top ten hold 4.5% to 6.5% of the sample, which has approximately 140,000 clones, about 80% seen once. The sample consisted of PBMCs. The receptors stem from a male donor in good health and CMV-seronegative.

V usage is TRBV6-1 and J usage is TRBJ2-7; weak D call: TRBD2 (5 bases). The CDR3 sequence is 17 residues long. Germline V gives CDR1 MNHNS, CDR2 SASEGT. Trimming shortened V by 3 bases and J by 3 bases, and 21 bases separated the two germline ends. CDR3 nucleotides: TGTGCCAGCAGTGAGCGAGCGGCCGGGGAATTGGGCTACGAGCAGTACTTC. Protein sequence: CASSERAAGELGYEQYF.

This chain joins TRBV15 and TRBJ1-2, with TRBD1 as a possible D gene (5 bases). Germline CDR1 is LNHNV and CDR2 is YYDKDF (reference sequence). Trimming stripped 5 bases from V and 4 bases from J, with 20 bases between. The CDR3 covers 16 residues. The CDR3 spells CATSPQAGPFFYGYTF. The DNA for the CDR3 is TGTGCCACCAGCCCCCAAGCGGGACCCTTTTTCTATGGCTACACCTTC.